These T cell receptor beta chains were read from a single sample in a study of cytomegalovirus exposure and HLA in healthy donors. Produced via immunoSEQ multiplex PCR; TCRdb's table is partial and in-frame only. The sample shows some 120,000 clones, approximately 81% of them seen only once. The sequenced sample consisted of PBMCs. The source of these receptors is a man in his thirties or forties in good health and CMV-seropositive. The CDR3 runs from the conserved cysteine through the conserved F or W. The D gene is left open where the match is weak. Clone size, where shown, is once, few, many, or a class for clones that have expanded.

abundance: -
d_gene: TRBD2
v_gene: TRBV7-8
j_gene: TRBJ2-3
CDR3nt: TGTGCCACGCGGACTAGCGGGAGTTCAGATACGCAGTATTTT
CDR3aa: CATRTSGSSDTQYF

abundance: -
d_gene: TRBD1
v_gene: TRBV6-5
j_gene: TRBJ1-4
CDR3nt: TGTGCCAGCGGGATTCCAGGGGGAGGAGAAAAACTGTTTTTT
CDR3aa: CASGIPGGGEKLFF

abundance: -
d_gene: -
v_gene: TRBV5-1
j_gene: TRBJ1-1
CDR3nt: TGCGCCAGCAGCTTGGAAGGGGGTGAAGCTTTCTTT
CDR3aa: CASSLEGGEAFF

abundance: -
d_gene: TRBD2
v_gene: TRBV6-5
j_gene: TRBJ2-3
CDR3nt: TGTGCCGCCGGGAGGACTAGCACTAGCACAGATACGCAGTATTTT
CDR3aa: CAAGRTSTSTDTQYF

abundance: -
d_gene: TRBD1
v_gene: TRBV11-2
j_gene: TRBJ2-5
CDR3nt: TGTGCCAGCAGCCCGGACAGGGAAGAGACCCAGTACTTC
CDR3aa: CASSPDREETQYF

abundance: once
d_gene: TRBD2
v_gene: TRBV5-4
j_gene: TRBJ2-1
CDR3nt: TGTGCCAGCAGCTTGGAACTAGCGGGAGGGTACAATGAGCAGTTCTTC
CDR3aa: CASSLELAGGYNEQFF

abundance: -
d_gene: TRBD1
v_gene: TRBV5-4
j_gene: TRBJ1-1
CDR3nt: TGTGCCAGCGGAGGGGGACAGGGAAACATGAACACTGAAGCTTTCTTT
CDR3aa: CASGGGQGNMNTEAFF

abundance: -
d_gene: -
v_gene: TRBV7-3
j_gene: TRBJ2-7
CDR3nt: TGTGCCAGCAGCTTAAACGGGAGACCCCCTGACGAGCAGTACTTC
CDR3aa: CASSLNGRPPDEQYF

abundance: -
d_gene: TRBD2
v_gene: TRBV7-2
j_gene: TRBJ2-3
CDR3nt: TGTGCCAGCAGCCTGCGGGGGGGGGATACGCAGTATTTT
CDR3aa: CASSLRGGDTQYF

abundance: -
d_gene: -
v_gene: TRBV27
j_gene: TRBJ2-1
CDR3nt: TGTGCCAGCAGTCCCATTGGCAGCTACAATGAGCAGTTCTTC
CDR3aa: CASSPIGSYNEQFF

abundance: -
d_gene: -
v_gene: TRBV2
j_gene: TRBJ2-7
CDR3nt: TGTGCCAGCAGGGACGCGGGCTACGAGCAGTACTTC
CDR3aa: CASRDAGYEQYF

abundance: few
d_gene: -
v_gene: TRBV2
j_gene: TRBJ1-6
CDR3nt: TGTGCCAGCAGTGCCGAGTCACCCCTCCACTTT
CDR3aa: CASSAESPLHF

abundance: once
d_gene: TRBD1
v_gene: TRBV27
j_gene: TRBJ1-5
CDR3nt: TGTGCCAGCAGTTTAAGGTACAGGGGGAAGATTGAGCCCCAGCATTTT
CDR3aa: CASSLRYRGKIEPQHF